The clone carrying this T cell receptor (beta chain) showed up many times. No antigen is known for it. The TCR beta CDR3 regions underwent amplification using RNA transcripts as the source. HTBI primers were the set used in a first-round RT-PCR of the TCR CDR3. MiXCR, applied by TCRdb to the multiplex PCR reads, yields one record per CDR3 protein. The sample has some 250,000 distinct CDR3 sequences; roughly 15% are singletons. The sample belongs to a study of T cells in Graves' hyperthyroidism and ophthalmopathy. Predating any ophthalmopathy symptoms, the blood sample was taken at first hyperthyroidism diagnosis. Source material for PBMCs was over 7.5 ml fresh peripheral blood. Study observations and caveats: Ophthalmopathy onset followed model prediction by a median about seven months. By a 13 V-J model, ophthalmopathy was set apart from stable hyperthyroidism.

Germline CDR1 is LNHNV and CDR2 is YYDKDF (reference sequence). The V and J ends lost 6 bases and 1 base respectively, with 24 bases between them. This CDR3 has 18 residues. The clonotype originates from a woman in her thirties or forties with Graves' hyperthyroidism that later progressed to Graves' ophthalmopathy. Sequencing input: blood. This sequence joins TRBV15 and TRBJ1-1; D is undetermined. CDR3 protein: CATRPDRGWGSGNTEAFF. CDR3 bases: TGTGCCACCAGGCCTGATCGGGGTTGGGGTAGCGGGAACACTGAAGCTTTCTTT.